These T cell receptor beta chains were read from a single sample in a study of T-cell reconstitution after alpha-beta-depleted transplantation in children. TCRdb re-analysed the PCR reads in MiXCR, keeping a single row per CDR3 protein. The sample includes under 450,000 distinct CDR3 sequences, about 16% of them seen just once. This specimen was PBMCs, mostly from graft donor cells, taken 360 days after TCRalphabeta/CD19-depleted stem cell transplant. The origin of the receptors is a boy younger than two who had a stem cell transplant for Wiskott-Aldrich syndrome, so the T cells may come from the graft donor. The CDR3 runs from the conserved cysteine through the conserved F or W. Fields, in order: J gene, clone size, V gene, D gene, CDR3 DNA, CDR3 protein. D genes are given only for firm matches. Part of the rows lack a size; the others show once, few, many or a class for expanded clones.

J gene: TRBJ2-1
clone size: few
V gene: TRBV12-3/TRBV12-4
D gene: TRBD1
CDR3 DNA: TGTGCCAGCACTCGGACAGGGGGCTGGAATGAGCAGTTCTTC
CDR3 protein: CASTRTGGWNEQFF

J gene: TRBJ2-5
clone size: NA
V gene: TRBV6-1
D gene: NA
CDR3 DNA: TGTGCCAGCAGTCGTAGACTAGGCCAAGAGACCCAGTACTTC
CDR3 protein: CASSRRLGQETQYF

J gene: TRBJ2-1
clone size: few
V gene: TRBV7-9
D gene: NA
CDR3 DNA: TGTGCCAGCAGCTTAGCCGCTAGCGTCTCCTACAATGAGCAGTTCTTC
CDR3 protein: CASSLAASVSYNEQFF

J gene: TRBJ1-2
clone size: few
V gene: TRBV12-3/TRBV12-4
D gene: NA
CDR3 DNA: TGTGCCAGCAGTTTGAGGGACTGGGAATATGGCTACACCTTC
CDR3 protein: CASSLRDWEYGYTF

J gene: TRBJ2-1
clone size: NA
V gene: TRBV27
D gene: NA
CDR3 DNA: TGTGCCAGCAGTTTATCCGCTAGAGGGGGGGTCTACAATGAGCAGTTCTTC
CDR3 protein: CASSLSARGGVYNEQFF

J gene: TRBJ2-1
clone size: NA
V gene: TRBV6-2/TRBV6-3
D gene: NA
CDR3 DNA: TGTGCCAGCAGTCAACTCCGCAATGAGCAGTTCTTC
CDR3 protein: CASSQLRNEQFF

J gene: TRBJ2-2
clone size: few
V gene: TRBV24-1
D gene: NA
CDR3 DNA: TGTGCCACCAGTGATTTTGTTAGCACCGGGGAGCTGTTTTTT
CDR3 protein: CATSDFVSTGELFF

J gene: TRBJ2-1
clone size: NA
V gene: TRBV12-3/TRBV12-4
D gene: TRBD2
CDR3 DNA: TGTGCCAGCAGACCGCCGGCTCTAGCGGGGAAGTACAATGAGCAGTTCTTC
CDR3 protein: CASRPPALAGKYNEQFF

J gene: TRBJ1-1
clone size: few
V gene: TRBV4-3
D gene: NA
CDR3 DNA: TGCGCCAGCAGCCAAGATCTCAAAGGGAGAAACACTGAAGCTTTCTTT
CDR3 protein: CASSQDLKGRNTEAFF

J gene: TRBJ2-1
clone size: few
V gene: TRBV5-6
D gene: NA
CDR3 DNA: TGTGCCAGCAGCTCCAAGCGGCGAGCTCTGTACAATGAGCAGTTCTTC
CDR3 protein: CASSSKRRALYNEQFF

J gene: TRBJ2-7
clone size: few
V gene: TRBV4-3
D gene: TRBD1
CDR3 DNA: TGCGCCAGCAGCCAAGATAGGGGGACAGGGAGAGACGAGCAGTACTTC
CDR3 protein: CASSQDRGTGRDEQYF

J gene: TRBJ2-3
clone size: few
V gene: TRBV5-1
D gene: NA
CDR3 DNA: TGCGCCAGCAGCTTGGAGGGGTGGGGAGGCACAGATACGCAGTATTTT
CDR3 protein: CASSLEGWGGTDTQYF

J gene: TRBJ2-7
clone size: few
V gene: TRBV7-2
D gene: NA
CDR3 DNA: TGTGCCAGCAGCTTATCGGGTCTCAGGTCCCGCGGCTACTCCTACGAGCAGTACTTC
CDR3 protein: CASSLSGLRSRGYSYEQYF

J gene: TRBJ1-4
clone size: NA
V gene: TRBV28
D gene: NA
CDR3 DNA: TGTGCCAGCAGTTATAATGGGGCGCCGACTAATGAAAAACTGTTTTTT
CDR3 protein: CASSYNGAPTNEKLFF

J gene: TRBJ2-1
clone size: NA
V gene: TRBV5-1
D gene: NA
CDR3 DNA: TGCGCCAGCAGCTTCATGGGGGGCTCCTACAATGAGCAGTTCTTC
CDR3 protein: CASSFMGGSYNEQFF

J gene: TRBJ2-5
clone size: few
V gene: TRBV6-2/TRBV6-3
D gene: TRBD1
CDR3 DNA: TGTGCCAGCAGTTACTCGAAGGGACAGAGGGAGACCCAGTACTTC
CDR3 protein: CASSYSKGQRETQYF

J gene: TRBJ2-1
clone size: NA
V gene: TRBV6-4
D gene: TRBD2
CDR3 DNA: TGTGCCAGCAGTGTCCGCGGGGGCAATGAGCAGTTCTTC
CDR3 protein: CASSVRGGNEQFF

J gene: TRBJ2-7
clone size: few
V gene: TRBV7-9
D gene: TRBD2
CDR3 DNA: TGTGCCAGCAGCTCGGGACTAGCGGTCCTTTACGAGCAGTACTTC
CDR3 protein: CASSSGLAVLYEQYF

J gene: TRBJ2-7
clone size: few
V gene: TRBV29-1
D gene: NA
CDR3 DNA: TGCAGCGTTGCGGACCCGCTCTACGAGCAGTACTTC
CDR3 protein: CSVADPLYEQYF

J gene: TRBJ2-5
clone size: few
V gene: TRBV10-3
D gene: TRBD2
CDR3 DNA: TGTGCCATCAGTCTCGCGGGACTAGCGGGGAAGACCCAGTACTTC
CDR3 protein: CAISLAGLAGKTQYF

J gene: TRBJ2-3
clone size: many
V gene: TRBV20-1
D gene: NA
CDR3 DNA: TGCAGTGCTAGAAAGGAGTGGGGGGTGGGCACAGATACGCAGTATTTT
CDR3 protein: CSARKEWGVGTDTQYF

J gene: TRBJ1-6
clone size: NA
V gene: TRBV7-2
D gene: NA
CDR3 DNA: TGTGCCAGCAGCATCCTGGCCGGGACAAACTATAATTCACCCCTCCACTTT
CDR3 protein: CASSILAGTNYNSPLHF

J gene: TRBJ2-7
clone size: few
V gene: TRBV25-1
D gene: TRBD2
CDR3 DNA: TGTGCCAGCAGTGATGGGGGGGGACCCTACGAGCAGTACTTC
CDR3 protein: CASSDGGGPYEQYF

J gene: TRBJ2-7
clone size: few
V gene: TRBV6-5
D gene: TRBD2
CDR3 DNA: TGTGCCAGCAGTTACTCGCGTCTAGCGGCCACCTACGAGCAGTACTTC
CDR3 protein: CASSYSRLAATYEQYF

J gene: TRBJ2-2
clone size: few
V gene: TRBV5-1
D gene: NA
CDR3 DNA: TGCGCCAGCAGCTTCGCCGGGACCCTAAACACCGGGGAGCTGTTTTTT
CDR3 protein: CASSFAGTLNTGELFF

J gene: TRBJ2-5
clone size: NA
V gene: TRBV20-1
D gene: NA
CDR3 DNA: TGCAGTGCTAGAGATGCGGGAGGACAGGGTTGGGCCCAGTACTTC
CDR3 protein: CSARDAGGQGWAQYF

J gene: TRBJ2-5
clone size: NA
V gene: TRBV20-1
D gene: NA
CDR3 DNA: TGCAGTGCTAGGGACCCAGGGCTAAAAGAGACCCAGTACTTC
CDR3 protein: CSARDPGLKETQYF

J gene: TRBJ2-7
clone size: few
V gene: TRBV5-1
D gene: NA
CDR3 DNA: TGCGCCAGCAGCTTCCGTTCGGACTACGAGCAGTACTTC
CDR3 protein: CASSFRSDYEQYF

J gene: TRBJ2-7
clone size: NA
V gene: TRBV20-1
D gene: NA
CDR3 DNA: TGCAGTGCTAGAAGACAGAGCTCCTACGAGCAGTACTTC
CDR3 protein: CSARRQSSYEQYF

J gene: TRBJ2-5
clone size: many
V gene: TRBV13
D gene: NA
CDR3 DNA: TGTGCCAGCAGCTTACGCGGAGAGCAAGAGACCCAGTACTTC
CDR3 protein: CASSLRGEQETQYF

J gene: TRBJ1-4
clone size: NA
V gene: TRBV29-1
D gene: NA
CDR3 DNA: TGCAGCGTCCGCTCCCCTCAACCAACTAATGAAAAACTGTTTTTT
CDR3 protein: CSVRSPQPTNEKLFF

J gene: TRBJ2-7
clone size: once
V gene: TRBV2
D gene: NA
CDR3 DNA: TGTGCCAGCAGTGACGACAATTACGAGCAGTACTTC
CDR3 protein: CASSDDNYEQYF

J gene: TRBJ2-7
clone size: NA
V gene: TRBV29-1
D gene: TRBD1
CDR3 DNA: TGCAGCGTGCAGGTCCAGACAGGGAACGAGCAGTACTTC
CDR3 protein: CSVQVQTGNEQYF

J gene: TRBJ2-1
clone size: NA
V gene: TRBV30
D gene: TRBD2
CDR3 DNA: TGTGCCTGGAGTTCGAAGCGGGGGGGTCTGGATGAGCAGTTCTTC
CDR3 protein: CAWSSKRGGLDEQFF

J gene: TRBJ2-1
clone size: NA
V gene: TRBV27
D gene: TRBD1
CDR3 DNA: TGTGCCAGCAGGCCCACAGGGGGCTCTGGTTCGGAGCAGTTCTTC
CDR3 protein: CASRPTGGSGSEQFF

J gene: TRBJ2-2
clone size: NA
V gene: TRBV20-1
D gene: NA
CDR3 DNA: TGCAGTGCTAGAGAGGAGACAGGAAGGTACACCGGGGAGCTGTTTTTT
CDR3 protein: CSAREETGRYTGELFF

J gene: TRBJ2-2
clone size: few
V gene: TRBV21-1
D gene: NA
CDR3 DNA: TGTGCCAGCAGCAAAGGGAGTTGCGGGGGGGTCAACACCGGGGAGCTGTTTTTT
CDR3 protein: CASSKGSCGGVNTGELFF

J gene: TRBJ2-5
clone size: NA
V gene: TRBV20-1
D gene: NA
CDR3 DNA: TGCAGTGTCCCGGGGCTCCCAGGGACCCAGTACTTC
CDR3 protein: CSVPGLPGTQYF

J gene: TRBJ1-5
clone size: few
V gene: TRBV6-6
D gene: NA
CDR3 DNA: TGTGCCAGCACCCGGGGGGCGCCCCAGCATTTT
CDR3 protein: CASTRGAPQHF

J gene: TRBJ2-7
clone size: NA
V gene: TRBV5-1
D gene: TRBD1
CDR3 DNA: TGCGCCAGCAGCTTGGCTAAACAGGGGGCCTACGAGCAGTACTTC
CDR3 protein: CASSLAKQGAYEQYF

J gene: TRBJ1-1
clone size: few
V gene: TRBV7-9
D gene: NA
CDR3 DNA: TGTGCCAGCAGCCTGACCGGGACACCGAACACTGAAGCTTTCTTT
CDR3 protein: CASSLTGTPNTEAFF

J gene: TRBJ2-7
clone size: few
V gene: TRBV3-1
D gene: NA
CDR3 DNA: TGTGCCAGCAGCCAAGAGGCGGGCCACGAGCAGTACTTC
CDR3 protein: CASSQEAGHEQYF

J gene: TRBJ2-1
clone size: NA
V gene: TRBV10-1
D gene: TRBD2
CDR3 DNA: TGCGCCAGCAGTGAGTTAGCGGGGATCCCTCTCTCCTACAATGAGCAGTTCTTC
CDR3 protein: CASSELAGIPLSYNEQFF

J gene: TRBJ2-5
clone size: NA
V gene: TRBV5-1
D gene: NA
CDR3 DNA: TGCGCCAGCACCCCCCTAGGGGGGGGAGAGACCCAGTACTTC
CDR3 protein: CASTPLGGGETQYF

J gene: TRBJ1-2
clone size: few
V gene: TRBV3-1
D gene: TRBD1
CDR3 DNA: TGTGCCAGCAGCCCTATCAGGGGGCGCAACCCTTATAACTATGGCTACACCTTC
CDR3 protein: CASSPIRGRNPYNYGYTF

J gene: TRBJ2-2
clone size: NA
V gene: TRBV15
D gene: NA
CDR3 DNA: TGTGCCACCAGCAGACCAGGGGGGACCGGGGAGCTGTTTTTT
CDR3 protein: CATSRPGGTGELFF

J gene: TRBJ2-5
clone size: NA
V gene: TRBV24-1
D gene: NA
CDR3 DNA: TGTGCCACCAGTGATCCGCGGAGGGGGGAGACCCAGTACTTC
CDR3 protein: CATSDPRRGETQYF